The text below deals with one T cell receptor beta chain. Its antigen is not identified. This sample is drawn from a study of T cell responses to AZD1222 COVID-19 vaccine. The study, taken as a whole, reports: Targeting of unmutated variant regions was reportedly seen in nearly half of spike-specific TCRs. CD4 TCRs covered the whole spike, strongest at regions 160-218 and 743-854. Donors were mostly white British, more females; clonal diversity possibly underestimated.

TCRdb's copy holds only in-frame clones and misses some; the assay was immunoSEQ multiplex PCR. This sample carries nearly 110,000 clones, about 90% of them seen once, and the ten largest clones take approximately 4.3%. CDR1 ENHRY and CDR2 SYGVKD come from the germline V gene. Unmatched junction bases numbered 13, after V lost 5 bases and J lost 0 bases. The CDR3 has 17 residues. The starting material was peripheral blood, obtained on day 0 of AZD1222 vaccination. This sequence originates from an adult in good health. The V and J genes are TRBV10-3 and TRBJ2-7, with TRBD2 identical over 7 bases. This chain's CDR3 is CAISTLPSGTLSYEQYF. CDR3 in DNA: TGTGCCATCAGTACCCTTCCCAGCGGGACGCTCTCCTACGAGCAGTACTTC.